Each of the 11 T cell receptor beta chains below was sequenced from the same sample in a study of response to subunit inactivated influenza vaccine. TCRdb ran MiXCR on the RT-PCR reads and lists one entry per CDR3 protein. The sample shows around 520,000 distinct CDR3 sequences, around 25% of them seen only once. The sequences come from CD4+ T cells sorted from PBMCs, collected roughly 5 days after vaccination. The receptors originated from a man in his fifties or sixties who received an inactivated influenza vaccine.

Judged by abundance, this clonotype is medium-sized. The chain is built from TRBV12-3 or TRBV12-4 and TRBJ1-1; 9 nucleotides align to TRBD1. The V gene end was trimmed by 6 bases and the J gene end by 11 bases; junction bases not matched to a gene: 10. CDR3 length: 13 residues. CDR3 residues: CASSSLGQGKAFF. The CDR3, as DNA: TGTGCCAGCAGCTCCTTAGGACAGGGGAAGGCTTTCTTT.

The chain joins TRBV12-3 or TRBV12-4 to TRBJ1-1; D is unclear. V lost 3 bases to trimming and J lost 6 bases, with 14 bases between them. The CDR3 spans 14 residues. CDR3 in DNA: TGTGCCAGCAGTTTTCTTAGCGGGGTCTCTGAAGCTTTCTTT. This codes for CASSFLSGVSEAFF.

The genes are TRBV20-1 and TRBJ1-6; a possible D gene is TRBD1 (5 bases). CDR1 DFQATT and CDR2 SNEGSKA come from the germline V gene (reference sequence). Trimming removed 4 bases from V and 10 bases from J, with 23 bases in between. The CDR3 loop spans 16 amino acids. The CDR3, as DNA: TGCAGTGCTACACCTCCCGGGGACTTCGGCGGATCACCCCTCCACTTT. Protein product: CSATPPGDFGGSPLHF.

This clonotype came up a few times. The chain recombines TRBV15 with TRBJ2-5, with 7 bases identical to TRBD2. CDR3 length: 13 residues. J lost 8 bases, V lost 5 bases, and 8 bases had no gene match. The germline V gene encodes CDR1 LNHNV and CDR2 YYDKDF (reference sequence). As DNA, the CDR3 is TGTGCCACCAGCCCTACTAGCGTGGGTACCCAGTACTTC. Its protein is CATSPTSVGTQYF. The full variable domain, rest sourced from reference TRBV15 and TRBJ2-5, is DAMVIQNPRYQVTQFGKPVTLSCSQTLNHNVMYWYQQKSSQAPKLLFHYYDKDFNNEADTPDNFQSRRPNTSFCFLDIRSPGLGDTAMYLCATSPTSVGTQYFGPGTRLLVL.

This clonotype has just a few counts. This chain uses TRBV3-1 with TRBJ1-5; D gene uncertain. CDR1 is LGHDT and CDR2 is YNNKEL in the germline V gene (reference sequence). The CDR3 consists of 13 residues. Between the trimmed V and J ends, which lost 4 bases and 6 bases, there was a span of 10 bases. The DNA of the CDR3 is TGTGCCAGCAGCCCGACGCGGACTCAGCCCCAGCATTTT. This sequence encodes CASSPTRTQPQHF.

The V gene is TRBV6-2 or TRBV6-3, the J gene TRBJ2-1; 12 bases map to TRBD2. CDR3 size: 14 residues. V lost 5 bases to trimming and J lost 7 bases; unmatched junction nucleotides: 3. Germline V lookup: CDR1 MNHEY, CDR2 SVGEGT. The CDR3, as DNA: TGTGCCAGCAGTGCCGGGACTAGCGGGAATGAGCAGTTCTTC. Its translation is CASSAGTSGNEQFF.

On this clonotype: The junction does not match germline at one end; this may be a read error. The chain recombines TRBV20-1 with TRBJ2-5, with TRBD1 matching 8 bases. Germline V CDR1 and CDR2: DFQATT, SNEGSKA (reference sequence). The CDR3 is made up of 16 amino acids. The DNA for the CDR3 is TGCTGTGCTAGTGGTGCTTCCAGGGGGCTCGTGGAGACCCAGTACTTC. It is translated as CCASGASRGLVETQYF.

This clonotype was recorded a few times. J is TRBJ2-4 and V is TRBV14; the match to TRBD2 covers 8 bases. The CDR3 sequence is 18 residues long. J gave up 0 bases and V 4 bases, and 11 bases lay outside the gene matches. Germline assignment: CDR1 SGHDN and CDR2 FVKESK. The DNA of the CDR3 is TGTGCCAGCAGCCTCAACGTTTTACTAGCGGTAGCCAAAAACATTCAGTACTTC. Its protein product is CASSLNVLLAVAKNIQYF.

This chain's CDR3 is CSAMVSPTNEKLFF. The CDR3, as DNA: TGCAGTGCCATGGTCTCCCCAACTAATGAAAAACTGTTTTTT. The chain couples TRBV20-1 to TRBJ1-4; D is unresolved. This CDR3 is 14 amino acids long. The V and J ends lost 6 bases and 0 bases respectively, with 11 bases between them. Germline assignment: CDR1 DFQATT and CDR2 SNEGSKA (reference sequence).

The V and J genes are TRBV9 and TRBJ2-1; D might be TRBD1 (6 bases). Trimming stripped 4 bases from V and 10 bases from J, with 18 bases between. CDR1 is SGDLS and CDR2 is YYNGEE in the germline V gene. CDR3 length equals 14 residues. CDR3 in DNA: TGTGCCAGCAGCTTCCTTCAGGGGCAGTCCGAGCAGTTCTTC. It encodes CASSFLQGQSEQFF.

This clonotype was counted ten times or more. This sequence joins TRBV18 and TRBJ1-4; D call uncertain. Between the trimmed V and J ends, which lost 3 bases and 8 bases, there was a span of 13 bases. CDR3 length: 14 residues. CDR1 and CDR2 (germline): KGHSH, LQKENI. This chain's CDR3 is CASSPEAVREKLFF. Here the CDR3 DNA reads TGTGCCAGCTCACCCGAGGCAGTACGGGAAAAACTGTTTTTT.